The clone carrying this TCR beta chain was counted between two and nine times. Its antigen remains unidentified. The sample belongs to a study of cytomegalovirus exposure and HLA in healthy donors. General study results and limits: Several of the most significant clusters appeared linked to common viral pathogens, based on a later analysis. A later analysis linked roughly 17,000 TCR beta sequences to HLA alleles at 0.05 false discovery rate. One variant, a missense change in DCLRE1C, was linked in a later analysis to TCR beta V- and J-gene trimming. While the bulk of TCR sequences proved rare, some public TCRs turned up in many donors.

V was clipped by 1 base and J by 7 bases; unmatched bases: 6. Germline V gene sequence: CDR1 LGHNA, CDR2 YSLEER. CDR3 length: 16 amino acids. 13 Jbeta primers and 60 Vbeta primers were used for the PCR. Generated by immunoSEQ multiplex PCR, the TCRdb table keeps only in-frame clones and is missing some. The top ten clones hold approximately 13% of a sample with roughly 70,000 clones, over 70% of them seen once. The chain recombines TRBV4-3 with TRBJ1-6; 8 nucleotides agree with TRBD1. The material sequenced was PBMCs. The sequence derives from a man in his 70s in good health and CMV-seronegative. CDR3 bases: TGCGCCAGCAGCCAAGCCATGGACAGGGCAAATTCACCCCTCCACTTT. Translating it yields CASSQAMDRANSPLHF.